This TCR beta chain stems from a study of T-cell memory formation after mild COVID-19. Looking at the study overall: TCR clusters were mostly donor specific.

V dropped 1 base and J dropped 3 bases, with 0 bases sitting between them. The CDR3 loop spans 11 amino acids. Germline V gene data show CDR1 as SEHNR and CDR2 as FQNEAQ (reference sequence). A 5'RACE reaction primed in the constant segment made cDNA libraries of TCR alpha and TCR beta, and these carried sample barcodes and UMIs. From the 5' RACE reads, TCRdb called clonotypes with MiXCR, one entry per CDR3 protein. Of 430,000 or so distinct CDR3 sequences listed, roughly 25% are singletons. There are many counts of this clonotype. Antigen specificity is unknown. Findings and caveats of the study: Mainly in CM and EM were contracting CD4+ clones; CD8+ were in EMRA.

Sequences were obtained from PBMCs or a T cell subset sorted from them (not recorded which). The chain uses TRBV7-9 and TRBJ1-2; the D is unclear. The sequence came from an adult woman who had mild COVID-19 (a few samples of this study predate the infection). Cell type and time point are not known. CDR3 DNA: TGTGCCAGCAGCTTAGACTATGGCTACACCTTC. This gives the protein CASSLDYGYTF.